This passage covers 17 T cell receptor beta chains from one sample sequenced in a study of a mutant IDH1 vaccine in newly diagnosed glioma. No antigen has been identified for these receptors. The protocol was immunoSEQ multiplex PCR, while the TCRdb copy is restricted to in-frame clones and leaves out a portion. Among 50,000 to 70,000 clones, 86% were seen once, and the ten largest hold 1.6%. Noted time point: week 35, safety follow-up. Alongside topical imiquimod, each dose of vaccine comprised 300 ug of mutant IDH1 20-mer peptide. The sequencing used PBMCs, collected from a glioma patient whose treatment included an IDH1 peptide vaccine. These receptors were collected from a man in his forties or fifties with glioma.

J is TRBJ1-3 and V is TRBV4-1, with unresolved D. With 2 bases removed from V and 0 bases from J, the gap between germline ends came to 11 bases. The CDR3 covers 16 residues. The germline CDR1 and CDR2 sequences are MGHRA and YSYEKL. The DNA for the CDR3 is TGCGCCAGCAGCCAAATAGGCAGCCACTCTGGAAACACCATATATTTT. Translated, it gives CASSQIGSHSGNTIYF.

Only one count was recorded for this clone. The CDR3 loop is CASISTGGRTEAFF. CDR3 DNA: TGTGCCAGCATATCGACAGGGGGCAGGACTGAAGCTTTCTTT. The chain employs TRBV2 and TRBJ1-1; TRBD1 aligns across 10 bases. Germline trimming cut 7 bases from V and 5 bases from J; bases unmatched to any gene: 7. The V gene's germline CDR1 is SNHLY and CDR2 FYNNEI. This CDR3 has 14 residues. Combining the CDR3 with reference TRBV2 and TRBJ1-1 gives the whole variable domain EPEVTQTPSHQVTQMGQEVILRCVPISNHLYFYWYRQILGQKVEFLVSFYNNEISEKSEIFDDQFSVERPDGSNFTLKIRSTKLEDSAMYFCASISTGGRTEAFFGQGTRLTVV.

V gene TRBV5-6 combines with J gene TRBJ1-5; the match to TRBD1 covers 7 bases. V gave up 4 bases and J gave up 2 bases; unmatched junction bases: 6. CDR1 and CDR2 (germline): SGHDT, YYEEEE. The CDR3 covers 15 residues. The CDR3 DNA is TGTGCCAGCAGCGATGGACAGGTTCGCAATCAGCCCCAGCATTTT. It yields the protein CASSDGQVRNQPQHF.

This clone was seen only a few times. CDR3 protein: CASSLGVAYSNQPQHF. The CDR3 region has the DNA TGTGCCAGCAGCTTGGGGGTAGCCTATAGCAATCAGCCCCAGCATTTT. This chain links TRBV5-6 with TRBJ1-5; D not certain. CDR3 length equals 16 residues. The V and J ends lost 0 bases and 0 bases respectively, with 10 bases between them. The germline CDR1 and CDR2 sequences are SGHDT and YYEEEE.

This clone has just one count. This rearrangement joins TRBV4-1 to TRBJ2-5; 9 bases fit TRBD2. The V gene end was trimmed by 4 bases and the J gene end by 5 bases; junction bases not matched to a gene: 14. Germline loops: CDR1 MGHRA, CDR2 YSYEKL. This CDR3 is built from 17 residues. In DNA form, the CDR3 reads TGCGCCAGCAGCCGGGTCTATCAAGCGGGAGGTGAGGAGACCCAGTACTTC. Amino acid sequence: CASSRVYQAGGEETQYF.

This clone came up a few times. V usage is TRBV5-6 and J usage is TRBJ1-5; 8 bases line up with TRBD1. Germline CDR1 SGHDT, CDR2 YYEEEE. The junction had 10 bases not matched to a gene; V was cut back by 4 bases and J by 7 bases. CDR3 size: 15 residues. The CDR3 DNA follows: TGTGCCAGCAGCCACGGACAGGGAGTCGTCCAGCCCCAGCATTTT. It encodes CASSHGQGVVQPQHF.

This clone came up a few times. The chain employs TRBV7-9 and TRBJ1-2; D uncertain. The length of the CDR3 is 12 residues. V lost 5 bases, J lost 8 bases, and 12 bases lay in between. Looked up from germline, CDR1 is SEHNR and CDR2 is FQNEAQ (reference sequence). The CDR3 nucleotides are TGTGCCAGCAGCCCATACCCGTCCGGCTACACCTTC. It specifies CASSPYPSGYTF.

This rearrangement joins TRBV29-1 to TRBJ1-5; D is undetermined. CDR1 SQVTM and CDR2 ANQGSEA come from the germline V gene. The CDR3 extends over 9 amino acids. V lost 2 bases and J 9 bases, leaving 2 bases between the germline ends. In DNA, the CDR3 is TGCAGCGTTGAACGGCCCCAGCATTTT. It translates to CSVERPQHF.

The V and J genes are TRBV19 and TRBJ1-5; no firm D call. Germline values: CDR1 LNHDA, CDR2 SQIVND (reference sequence). V was trimmed by 3 bases and J by 3 bases, leaving 12 bases between them. The length of the CDR3 is 15 residues. The CDR3, as DNA: TGTGCCAGTAGTATCGCTGGGTTTGACAATCAGCCCCAGCATTTT. Amino acids: CASSIAGFDNQPQHF.

V and J are TRBV27 and TRBJ1-2; TRBD1 aligns across 7 bases. V lost 5 bases and J lost 3; bases outside the gene matches: 3. Germline V lookup: CDR1 MNHEY, CDR2 SMNVEV (reference sequence). CDR3 length: 13 residues. The CDR3 loop is CASSEGQHYGYTF. The CDR3 DNA reads as TGTGCCAGCAGTGAGGGACAGCACTATGGCTACACCTTC.

The chain uses TRBV20-1 and TRBJ1-1, with 7 bases lining up with TRBD1. The germline V gene encodes CDR1 DFQATT and CDR2 SNEGSKA (reference sequence). The CDR3 contains 11 residues. V was pared by 5 bases and J by 11 bases, with 8 bases of the junction left unmatched. CDR3 sequence: CSALDRATAFF. Here the CDR3 DNA reads TGCAGTGCTTTAGACAGGGCCACCGCTTTCTTT.

This clone showed up just a few times. The gene calls are TRBV10-3 and TRBJ1-5; no firm D call. Between the trimmed V and J ends, which lost 2 bases and 0 bases, there was a span of 5 bases. This CDR3 is 14 amino acids long. Germline CDR1 is ENHRY and CDR2 is SYGVKD. Written as DNA, the CDR3 is TGTGCCATCAGTGAGGGTGGTAGCAATCAGCCCCAGCATTTT. It codes for CAISEGGSNQPQHF.

The chain combines TRBV5-1 with TRBJ1-3, with TRBD1 as a possible D gene (6 bases). Germline V gives CDR1 SGHRS, CDR2 YFSETQ. The CDR3 is 15 residues long. V was shortened by 4 bases and J by 3 bases, with 14 bases between the two germline ends. In nucleotides, the CDR3 is TGCGCCAGCAGCCTACAGGGTACCGATGGAAACACCATATATTTT. It is translated as CASSLQGTDGNTIYF.

V and J are TRBV4-1 and TRBJ2-1, with 10 bases that match TRBD2. Losses at the gene ends were 3 bases for V and 2 bases for J; bases not matched to a gene: 4. This CDR3 has 16 amino acids. Germline CDR1 MGHRA, CDR2 YSYEKL. The CDR3 DNA reads TGCGCCAGCAGCCAGTTAGCGGGAGGAGCCTACAATGAGCAGTTCTTC. It specifies CASSQLAGGAYNEQFF.

This chain's CDR3 is CASSPHRGNTEAFF. DNA of the CDR3: TGTGCCAGTAGTCCACACAGGGGGAACACTGAAGCTTTCTTT. V is TRBV19 and J is TRBJ1-1, with 7 bases matching TRBD1. The CDR3 loop spans 14 amino acids. In germline, CDR1 is LNHDA, CDR2 SQIVND (reference sequence). The V and J ends lost 5 bases and 1 base, in that order; junction bases with no gene match: 4.

The V and J genes are TRBV28 and TRBJ1-1; D not resolved. Deletions cut 2 bases from V and 2 bases from J, with 9 bases between. Germline V gene sequence: CDR1 MDHEN, CDR2 SYDVKM. The CDR3 is made up of 14 amino acids. Here the CDR3 reads CASSLIGVNTEAFF. CDR3 nucleotide sequence: TGTGCCAGCAGTTTAATTGGGGTTAACACTGAAGCTTTCTTT.

The table lists this clone with a count of one. J is TRBJ2-7 and V is TRBV5-1; a possible D gene is TRBD1 (5 bases). Germline V gene data show CDR1 as SGHRS and CDR2 as YFSETQ. This CDR3 spans 13 amino acids. V was clipped by 0 bases and J by 2 bases, with 6 bases between them. The CDR3 region has the DNA TGCGCCAGCAGCTTGGACAGGCCCTACGAGCAGTACTTC. Translating it yields CASSLDRPYEQYF.